This T cell receptor (beta chain) was retrieved from a study of TIL therapy for anti-PD-1-resistant metastatic lung cancer. Whole-study context: Progressing patients received lymphodepletion, expanded TIL infusion and IL-2. Tumors carried a median about 1.4 non-synonymous mutations per megabase. Tumors had a median PD-L1 proportion score of about 6%.

After removal of 2 bases from V and 4 bases from J, the junction contained 6 bases not matched to a gene. CDR3 length: 17 residues. Looked up from germline, CDR1 is KGHSH and CDR2 is LQKENI. Sample time point: pre-treatment sample, taken before nivolumab and TIL therapy. The immunoSEQ assay was v3. Clones were read by immunoSEQ multiplex PCR, and TCRdb kept only the in-frame ones, dropping some. The table shows 20,000 to 25,000 clones, with about three quarters occurring only once. The sequenced sample was blood, obtained at baseline. This sequence originates from a person aged 25 to 85 with non-small cell lung cancer. The rearrangement joins TRBV18 to TRBJ2-6, with TRBD1 identical over 9 bases. The CDR3 is CASSPEQGAFGANVLTF. Here the CDR3 DNA reads TGTGCCAGCTCACCAGAACAGGGGGCGTTCGGGGCCAACGTCCTGACTTTC.